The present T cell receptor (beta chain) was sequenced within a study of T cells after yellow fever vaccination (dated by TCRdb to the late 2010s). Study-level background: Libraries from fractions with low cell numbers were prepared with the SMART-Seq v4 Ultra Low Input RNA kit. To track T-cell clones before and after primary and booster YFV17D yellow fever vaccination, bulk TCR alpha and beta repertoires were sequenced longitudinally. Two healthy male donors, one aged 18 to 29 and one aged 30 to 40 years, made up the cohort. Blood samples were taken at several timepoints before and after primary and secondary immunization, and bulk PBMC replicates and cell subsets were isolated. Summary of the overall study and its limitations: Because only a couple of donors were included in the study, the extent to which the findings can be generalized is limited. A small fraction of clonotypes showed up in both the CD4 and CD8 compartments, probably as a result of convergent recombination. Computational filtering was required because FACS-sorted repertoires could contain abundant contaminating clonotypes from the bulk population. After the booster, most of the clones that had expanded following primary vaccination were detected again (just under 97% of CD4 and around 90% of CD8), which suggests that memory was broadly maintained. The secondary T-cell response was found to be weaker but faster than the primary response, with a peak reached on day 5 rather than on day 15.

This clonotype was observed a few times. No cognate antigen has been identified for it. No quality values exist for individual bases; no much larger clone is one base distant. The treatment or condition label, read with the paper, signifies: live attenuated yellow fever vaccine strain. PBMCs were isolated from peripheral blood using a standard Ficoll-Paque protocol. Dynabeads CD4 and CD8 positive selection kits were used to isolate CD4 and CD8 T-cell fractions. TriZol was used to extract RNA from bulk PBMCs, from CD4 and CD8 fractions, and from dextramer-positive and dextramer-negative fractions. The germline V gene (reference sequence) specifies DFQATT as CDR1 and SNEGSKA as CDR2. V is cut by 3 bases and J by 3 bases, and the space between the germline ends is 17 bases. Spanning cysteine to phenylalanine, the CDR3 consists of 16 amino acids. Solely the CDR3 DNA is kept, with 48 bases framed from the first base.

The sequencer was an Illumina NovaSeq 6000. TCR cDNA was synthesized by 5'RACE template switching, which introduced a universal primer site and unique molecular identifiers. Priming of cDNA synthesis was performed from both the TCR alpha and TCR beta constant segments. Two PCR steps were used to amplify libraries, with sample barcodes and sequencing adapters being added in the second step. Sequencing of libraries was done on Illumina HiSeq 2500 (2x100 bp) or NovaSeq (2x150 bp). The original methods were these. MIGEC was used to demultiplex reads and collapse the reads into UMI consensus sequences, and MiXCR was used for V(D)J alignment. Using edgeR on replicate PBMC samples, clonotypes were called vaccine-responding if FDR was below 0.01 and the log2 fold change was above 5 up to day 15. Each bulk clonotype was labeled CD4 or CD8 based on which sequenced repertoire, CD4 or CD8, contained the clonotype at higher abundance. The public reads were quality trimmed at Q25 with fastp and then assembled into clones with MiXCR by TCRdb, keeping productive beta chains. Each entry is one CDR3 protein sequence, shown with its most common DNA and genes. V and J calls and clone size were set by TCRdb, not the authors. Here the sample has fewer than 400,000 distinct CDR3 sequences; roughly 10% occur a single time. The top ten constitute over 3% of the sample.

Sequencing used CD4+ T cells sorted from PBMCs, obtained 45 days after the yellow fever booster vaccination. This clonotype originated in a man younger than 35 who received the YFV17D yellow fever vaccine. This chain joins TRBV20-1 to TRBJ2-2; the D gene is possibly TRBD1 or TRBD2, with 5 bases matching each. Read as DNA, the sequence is TGCAGTGCTAGTGGAGGTCAGGGCGTTTACACCGGGGAGCTGTTTTTT. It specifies CSASGGQGVYTGELFF.